The 24 T cell receptor beta chains below were found in one sample sequenced in a study of neoadjuvant nivolumab and ipilimumab in lung cancer. Assay used: immunoSEQ multiplex PCR; TCRdb lists only in-frame clones, some missing. The data show tens of thousands of clones, around 82% seen once. The sample in question was peripheral blood, obtained before neoadjuvant nivolumab, alone or with ipilimumab. Receptors originate from an adult with non-small cell lung cancer.

The genes are TRBV30 and TRBJ2-2, with 13 bases aligning to TRBD2. The V gene's germline CDR1 is GTSNPN and CDR2 SVGIG (reference sequence). Germline trimming cut 3 bases from V and 5 bases from J; bases unmatched to any gene: 9. The CDR3 covers 17 residues. The CDR3 loop is CAWSPLAGGPVTGELFF. DNA of the CDR3: TGTGCCTGGAGCCCACTAGCGGGAGGGCCGGTAACCGGGGAGCTGTTTTTT.

This clone was detected once. V is TRBV29-1 and J is TRBJ1-1, with TRBD1 identical over 7 bases. The CDR3 spans 12 residues. The germline V gene has CDR1 SQVTM and CDR2 ANQGSEA. Unmatched junction bases numbered 6, after V lost 7 bases and J lost 4 bases. In DNA, the CDR3 is TGCAGCGCCTCCGAGGGGGCCACTGAAGCTTTCTTT. It translates to CSASEGATEAFF.

The chain joins TRBV6-5 to TRBJ2-3; D remains unclear. The CDR3 runs 13 residues. Germline assignment: CDR1 MNHEY and CDR2 SVGAGI. The V and J ends lost 6 bases and 1 base respectively, with 8 bases between them. CDR3 in amino acids: CASSQIGTDTQYF. Written as DNA, the CDR3 is TGTGCCAGCAGCCAGATAGGCACAGATACGCAGTATTTT.

V is TRBV6-5 and J is TRBJ2-5, with D perhaps matching TRBD1 (6 bases). Per germline, CDR1 MNHEY and CDR2 SVGAGI. Trimming pared 6 bases from V and 1 base from J, leaving 15 bases between. The CDR3 covers 15 residues. The CDR3 DNA follows: TGTGCCAGCAGCCGGATGATGGACAGCCAAGAGACCCAGTACTTC. Residues: CASSRMMDSQETQYF.

The rearrangement uses TRBV6-5 and TRBJ2-3; D possibly corresponds to TRBD2 (6 bases). Trimming stripped 6 bases from V and 3 bases from J, with 13 bases between. CDR1 is MNHEY and CDR2 is SVGAGI in the germline V gene. This CDR3 has 14 amino acids. The CDR3 loop reads CASSLRTITDTQYF. As DNA, the CDR3 is TGTGCCAGCAGCCTCCGGACTATAACAGATACGCAGTATTTT.

The chain is built from TRBV7-3 and TRBJ2-1, with TRBD2 identical over 9 bases. Germline CDR1 is SGHTA and CDR2 is FQGTGA. CDR3 length equals 15 residues. Unmatched junction bases numbered 7, after V lost 5 bases and J lost 5 bases. The CDR3 loop is CASSPASGRHNEQFF. CDR3 coding DNA: TGTGCCAGCAGCCCCGCCAGCGGGAGGCACAATGAGCAGTTCTTC.

This chain links TRBV28 with TRBJ1-2, with 11 bases that match TRBD1. The trim removed 5 bases at V and 7 bases at J, leaving 9 bases unmatched. CDR1 and CDR2 from the germline V gene are MDHEN and SYDVKM. The CDR3 is 15 residues long. CDR3 loop: CASSPSGQGAPGYTF. CDR3 coding DNA: TGTGCCAGCAGTCCCTCAGGACAGGGGGCGCCTGGCTACACCTTC.

This clone turned up a few times. The rearrangement links TRBV4-2 to TRBJ1-2, with D unclear. The germline CDR1 and CDR2 sequences are LGHNA and YNFKEQ. The CDR3 contains 13 residues. Trimming removed 4 bases from V and 3 bases from J, with 9 bases in between. CDR3 protein: CASSPQVHYGYTF. As DNA, the CDR3 is TGTGCCAGCAGCCCCCAGGTGCACTATGGCTACACCTTC.

This clone was counted a few times. This chain uses TRBV19 with TRBJ2-2; TRBD2 aligns across 8 bases. The germline gives CDR1 LNHDA, CDR2 SQIVND (reference sequence). The CDR3 is 16 amino acids. Trimming cost V 5 bases and J 0 bases; bases outside gene matches: 5. CDR3 sequence: CASSPTSGANTGELFF. Here the CDR3 DNA reads TGTGCCAGTAGTCCTACTAGCGGAGCGAACACCGGGGAGCTGTTTTTT. Using reference TRBV19 and TRBJ2-2 for the parts outside the CDR3, the full variable domain is DGGITQSPKYLFRKEGQNVTLSCEQNLNHDAMYWYRQDPGQGLRLIYYSQIVNDFQKGDIAEGYSVSREKKESFPLTVTSAQKNPTAFYLCASSPTSGANTGELFFGEGSRLTVL.

The chain uses TRBV14 and TRBJ1-2; 9 bases match TRBD1. There are 12 residues in the CDR3. CDR1 is SGHDN and CDR2 is FVKESK in the germline V gene. V was pared by 5 bases and J by 5 bases, with 0 bases of the junction left unmatched. CDR3 protein: CASSGTGYGYTF. As DNA, the CDR3 is TGTGCCAGCAGCGGGACAGGGTATGGCTACACCTTC.

The chain couples TRBV7-2 to TRBJ1-5; D not certain. The germline V gene encodes CDR1 SGHTA and CDR2 FQGNSA. V gave up 6 bases and J gave up 4 bases, with 10 bases separating them. The CDR3 totals 13 residues. The CDR3 is CASSPSRNQPQHF. DNA of the CDR3: TGTGCCAGCAGTCCCAGCCGGAATCAGCCCCAGCATTTT.

The V gene is TRBV7-8, the J gene TRBJ2-3, with D uncertain. The CDR3 loop spans 16 amino acids. CDR1 is SGHVS, CDR2 FQNEAQ, per germline. V was trimmed by 3 bases and J by 0 bases, leaving 13 bases between them. The CDR3 spells CASSLRRMPSTDTQYF. The CDR3 DNA is TGTGCCAGCAGCTTGCGGCGAATGCCTAGCACAGATACGCAGTATTTT.

The chain uses TRBV28 and TRBJ1-5; D remains unclear. The CDR3 has 12 amino acids. With 9 bases removed from V and 2 bases from J, the gap between germline ends came to 8 bases. Germline V gives CDR1 MDHEN, CDR2 SYDVKM. The CDR3 protein is CASARGNQPQHF. The CDR3 DNA is TGTGCCAGTGCACGAGGCAATCAGCCCCAGCATTTT. Complete variable domain (other parts from reference TRBV28 and TRBJ1-5): DVKVTQSSRYLVKRTGEKVFLECVQDMDHENMFWYRQDPGLGLRLIYFSYDVKMKEKGDIPEGYSVSREKKERFSLILESASTNQTSMYLCASARGNQPQHFGDGTRLSIL.

The genes are TRBV6-5 and TRBJ2-1; D possibly matches TRBD1 or TRBD2 (5 bases each). V lost 5 bases, J lost 9 bases, and 17 bases lay in between. The CDR3 runs 14 residues. The V gene's germline CDR1 is MNHEY and CDR2 SVGAGI. This CDR3 is CASSETGTNFEQFF. The CDR3 DNA reads as TGTGCCAGCAGTGAAACCGGGACCAACTTTGAGCAGTTCTTC.

The J gene is TRBJ2-5, the V gene TRBV18, with D tentatively TRBD1 or TRBD2 (5 bases each). The ends were cut back, 6 bases at V and 5 bases at J, with 13 bases in the middle. Germline V gives CDR1 KGHSH, CDR2 LQKENI. The CDR3 length is 13 residues. CDR3 nucleotides: TGTGCCAGCTCGCCGACCTGGGGGGAGACCCAGTACTTC. It translates to CASSPTWGETQYF.

The chain uses TRBV13 and TRBJ2-1, with 9 bases that match TRBD1. After removal of 1 base from V and 1 base from J, the junction contained 11 bases not matched to a gene. Germline V gene lookup returns CDR1 PRHDT and CDR2 FYEKMQ (reference sequence). There are 19 residues in the CDR3. CDR3 amino acids: CASSLEGQGPSLSYNEQFF. For the CDR3, the DNA is TGTGCCAGCAGCTTAGAGGGACAGGGTCCCAGTTTGTCCTACAATGAGCAGTTCTTC.

The chain has TRBV30 and TRBJ2-3; 9 positions match TRBD2. This CDR3 region has 14 residues. V shed 8 bases, J shed 3 bases, and the junction held 9 bases outside the gene matches. Germline V gives CDR1 GTSNPN, CDR2 SVGIG (reference sequence). The CDR3 is CAQAGGGRTDTQYF. CDR3 sequence (DNA): TGTGCCCAGGCGGGGGGGGGTAGAACAGATACGCAGTATTTT.

V and J are TRBV28 and TRBJ2-7, with 9 bases identical to TRBD1. Germline V gene data show CDR1 as MDHEN and CDR2 as SYDVKM. The CDR3 contains 14 residues. The V gene end was trimmed by 7 bases and the J gene end by 6 bases; junction bases not matched to a gene: 10. The CDR3 DNA is TGTGCCAGCAAACCTGGACAGGGGACGAGCGAGCAGTACTTC. It codes for CASKPGQGTSEQYF.

This chain uses TRBV6-6 with TRBJ2-7; 7 bases are a match to TRBD2. Germline lookup yields CDR1 MNHNY and CDR2 SVGAGI (reference sequence). The CDR3 has 15 residues. Trimming took 2 bases from V and 2 from J; bases not matched to a gene: 6. The CDR3 sequence: CASSYLASGAYEQYF. The CDR3 nucleotides read TGTGCCAGCAGTTACCTCGCTAGCGGAGCCTACGAGCAGTACTTC.

The chain is built from TRBV7-3 and TRBJ2-7, with D possibly being TRBD2 (6 bases). CDR1 is SGHTA and CDR2 is FQGTGA in the germline V gene. The length of the CDR3 is 13 residues. Deletions cut 5 bases from V and 4 bases from J, with 12 bases between. The CDR3 sequence is CASSRDFGYEQYF. Written as DNA, the CDR3 is TGTGCCAGCAGCCGGGACTTCGGGTACGAGCAGTACTTC.

V is TRBV10-3 and J is TRBJ2-7, with TRBD1 identical over 8 bases. The germline V gene encodes CDR1 ENHRY and CDR2 SYGVKD. After removal of 10 bases from V and 0 bases from J, the junction contained 8 bases not matched to a gene. The CDR3 is 14 amino acids. The CDR3 is CASQTGVGSYEQYF. The CDR3 nucleotides are TGTGCCAGCCAGACAGGGGTCGGCTCCTACGAGCAGTACTTC.

The rearrangement joins TRBV11-1 to TRBJ2-5; TRBD2 matches at 14 bases. Germline V lookup: CDR1 SGHAT, CDR2 FQDESV (reference sequence). This CDR3 is 16 amino acids long. Unmatched junction bases numbered 7, after V lost 5 bases and J lost 5 bases. The CDR3: CASSPTRTSGGETQYF. DNA for the CDR3: TGTGCCAGCAGCCCTACTAGGACTAGCGGGGGGGAGACCCAGTACTTC.

Of note for this clone: A read error may account for a junction end that differs from germline. The chain combines TRBV7-7 with TRBJ2-3; 7 bases match TRBD2. This CDR3 region has 15 residues. Germline assignment: CDR1 SSHAT and CDR2 FNYEAQ (reference sequence). The CDR3, as DNA: TGTGCTAGCAGCTTAGAACGGGAGGGCACAGATACGCAGTATTTT. This codes for CASSLEREGTDTQYF.

The chain employs TRBV30 and TRBJ1-1; possibly TRBD1 for D (5 bases). V gave up 0 bases and J gave up 8 bases, with 16 bases separating them. Germline CDR1 and CDR2: GTSNPN and SVGIG (reference sequence). CDR3 size: 14 residues. This chain's CDR3 is CAWSVRTPTPEAFF. The CDR3 coding sequence is TGTGCCTGGAGTGTCCGGACACCTACTCCCGAAGCTTTCTTT.